This is a list of T cell receptor beta chains from one sample in a study of blood T cell repertoires in COVID-19. Sequencing used immunoSEQ multiplex PCR; TCRdb keeps in-frame clones, though not all of them. Of some 130,000 clones in the sample, around 78% are singletons; the top ten hold roughly a tenth. Sample: peripheral blood. The receptors were sampled from a human donor in a cohort sampled during active COVID-19. The CDR3 runs from the conserved cysteine through the conserved F or W. The order of the fields is J gene, V gene, D gene, clone size, CDR3 protein, CDR3 DNA. The D gene is left open where the match is weak. Size values are once, few and many counts, or a class for expanded clones, and some rows have none.

>TRBJ1-2|TRBV11-2|TRBD1|.
CAASIPGQGIYGYTF
TGTGCCGCCAGCATACCGGGACAGGGCATCTATGGCTACACCTTC
>TRBJ1-5|TRBV5-3|TRBD1|.
CARSLGGGFKEGQPQHF
TGTGCCAGAAGCTTGGGAGGGGGCTTCAAAGAGGGACAGCCCCAGCATTTT
>TRBJ1-4|TRBV5-4|.|few
CASRDKATNEKLFF
TGTGCCAGCCGGGACAAGGCAACTAATGAAAAACTGTTTTTT
>TRBJ1-1|TRBV5-1|TRBD1|few
CASRFRTGIFMNTEAFF
TGCGCCAGCAGATTTAGGACAGGGATATTCATGAACACTGAAGCTTTCTTT
>TRBJ1-2|TRBV4-1|TRBD1|.
CASSQGQQGVVSGYTF
TGCGCCAGCAGCCAAGGTCAACAGGGGGTAGTATCTGGCTACACCTTC
>TRBJ1-1|TRBV5-1|.|once
CASSLDQGTEAFF
TGCGCCAGCAGCTTGGATCAGGGCACTGAAGCTTTCTTT
>TRBJ1-3|TRBV27|.|few
CASSLSGGQGNTIYF
TGTGCCAGCAGTTTATCGGGGGGTCAAGGAAACACCATATATTTT
>TRBJ1-1|TRBV7-2|.|few
CASSLAPRGGAFF
TGTGCCAGCAGCTTAGCGCCACGAGGTGGAGCTTTCTTT
>TRBJ2-2|TRBV5-1|.|.
CASSPDILANTGELFF
TGCGCCAGCAGCCCCGACATTTTAGCGAACACCGGGGAGCTGTTTTTT
>TRBJ2-1|TRBV9|.|.
CASNHAGSYNEQFF
TGTGCCAGCAACCATGCCGGCTCCTACAATGAGCAGTTCTTC
>TRBJ1-6|TRBV7-8|.|few
CASSTTSRGSWLDSPLHF
TGTGCCAGCAGCACTACCTCCCGTGGGTCCTGGCTCGATTCACCCCTCCACTTT
>TRBJ1-5|TRBV6-5|.|.
CASSGGGTLSQPQHF
TGTGCCAGCAGCGGGGGAGGGACCCTCAGCCAGCCCCAGCATTTT
>TRBJ1-5|TRBV27|TRBD1|.
CASSLDRNNQPQHF
TGTGCCAGCAGCCTGGACAGGAACAATCAGCCCCAGCATTTT
>TRBJ2-5|TRBV19|TRBD1|.
CASSIQTGSGTQYF
TGTGCCAGTAGTATTCAGACAGGGTCTGGGACCCAGTACTTC
>TRBJ1-6|TRBV5-5|TRBD1|.
CASSLDRGSYNSPLHF
TGTGCCAGCAGCTTGGACAGGGGATCCTATAATTCACCCCTCCACTTT
>TRBJ1-1|TRBV6-6|.|few
CASSLRGQNTEAFF
TGTGCCAGCAGCTTGAGGGGACAGAACACTGAAGCTTTCTTT
>TRBJ1-4|TRBV2|TRBD1|.
CASGSGTGGAATNEKLFF
TGTGCCAGCGGGTCCGGGACAGGGGGCGCGGCAACTAATGAAAAACTGTTTTTT
>TRBJ2-1|TRBV19|TRBD2|.
CASNPLAGIASEQFF
TGTGCCAGTAACCCACTAGCGGGGATTGCAAGTGAGCAGTTCTTC
>TRBJ2-7|TRBV14|.|few
CASSQADFYEQYF
TGTGCCAGCAGCCAAGCGGACTTCTACGAGCAGTACTTC
>TRBJ2-1|TRBV18|TRBD2|once
CASSPGTSGGNNEQFF
TGTGCCAGCTCACCCGGGACTAGCGGGGGGAACAATGAGCAGTTCTTC
>TRBJ1-1|TRBV5-6|.|.
CASSSGSDTEAFF
TGTGCCAGCAGCTCAGGGTCCGACACTGAAGCTTTCTTT
>TRBJ1-2|TRBV9|TRBD1|.
CASSILGGQGDYGYTF
TGTGCCAGCAGCATCCTTGGGGGACAGGGGGACTATGGCTACACCTTC
>TRBJ1-2|TRBV5-6|TRBD1|once
CASSLGDRDYGYTF
TGTGCCAGCAGCTTGGGGGACAGGGACTATGGCTACACCTTC
>TRBJ2-1|TRBV6-5|TRBD1|many
CASSSRQGASYNEQFF
TGTGCCAGCAGTTCAAGACAGGGGGCCTCCTACAATGAGCAGTTCTTC
>TRBJ1-2|TRBV7-9|.|.
CASSPKGDYGYTF
TGTGCCAGCAGCCCCAAGGGGGACTATGGCTACACCTTC
>TRBJ2-3|TRBV6-5|TRBD2|.
CASSLSGARTDTQYF
TGTGCCAGCAGTCTCAGCGGGGCCCGCACAGATACGCAGTATTTT
>TRBJ2-1|TRBV5-4|.|.
CASSLLLVHHNEQFF
TGTGCCAGCAGCTTATTACTAGTTCATCACAATGAGCAGTTCTTC
>TRBJ2-1|TRBV9|.|.
CASSVSYMGRGASYNEQFF
TGTGCCAGCAGCGTGTCGTATATGGGGCGGGGAGCCTCCTACAATGAGCAGTTCTTC
>TRBJ2-7|TRBV7-9|.|few
CASGGGSSYEQYF
TGTGCCAGCGGAGGAGGGAGCTCCTACGAGCAGTACTTC
>TRBJ2-1|TRBV18|TRBD1|.
CASSLWTGGAGNEQFF
TGTGCCAGCTCACTATGGACAGGGGGCGCGGGAAATGAGCAGTTCTTC
>TRBJ2-7|TRBV24-1|.|.
CATRPGDGSSYEQYF
TGTGCCACCAGGCCGGGGGACGGGAGCTCCTACGAGCAGTACTTC
>TRBJ1-4|TRBV5-1|.|.
CASSLAYGRNEKLFF
TGCGCCAGCAGCTTGGCCTACGGTAGAAATGAAAAACTGTTTTTT
>TRBJ1-3|TRBV28|TRBD1|.
CASSGRDRAGNTIYF
TGTGCCAGCAGTGGCCGGGACAGAGCTGGAAACACCATATATTTT
>TRBJ1-1|TRBV7-9|TRBD1|.
CASSSRDRGTEAFF
TGTGCCAGCAGCTCCCGGGACAGGGGGACTGAAGCTTTCTTT
>TRBJ1-1|TRBV5-1|.|.
CASSDDRTNTEAFF
TGCGCCAGCAGCGATGACAGGACGAACACTGAAGCTTTCTTT
>TRBJ2-1|TRBV4-2|.|.
CASSQVPPGNEQFF
TGTGCCAGCAGCCAAGTCCCCCCCGGGAATGAGCAGTTCTTC
>TRBJ2-6|TRBV5-1|.|.
CASSLDSPGANVLTF
TGCGCCAGCAGCTTGGACAGTCCCGGGGCCAACGTCCTGACTTTC
>TRBJ2-5|TRBV5-6|TRBD2|.
CASSSDRLAGVRETQYF
TGTGCCAGCAGCTCCGACCGATTAGCGGGGGTACGAGAGACCCAGTACTTC
>TRBJ2-7|TRBV11-1|TRBD1|.
CASSLQGEQQYF
TGTGCCAGCAGCCTCCAGGGGGAGCAGCAGTACTTC
>TRBJ2-7|TRBV27|TRBD1|.
CASSRDSTYEQYF
TGTGCCAGCAGTCGGGACAGTACCTACGAGCAGTACTTC
>TRBJ2-1|TRBV5-1|.|many
CASSLERESSYNEQFF
TGCGCCAGCAGCTTGGAACGGGAGAGCTCCTACAATGAGCAGTTCTTC
>TRBJ1-5|TRBV12-3/TRBV12-4|.|few
CASSMVTGEPQHF
TGTGCCAGCAGTATGGTGACGGGAGAACCCCAGCATTTT
>TRBJ2-7|TRBV11-2|.|once
CASSPVYGYEQYF
TGTGCCAGCAGCCCGGTTTATGGCTACGAGCAGTACTTC
>TRBJ2-3|TRBV5-4|.|.
CASSLGDSPSTQYF
TGTGCCAGCAGCTTGGGGGACTCCCCGTCTACGCAGTATTTT
>TRBJ1-4|TRBV18|.|.
CASSLSRGSANEKLFF
TGTGCCAGCTCACTTAGTCGCGGCAGTGCTAATGAAAAACTGTTTTTT
>TRBJ2-2|TRBV28|TRBD1|few
CASSSTLRGQRELFF
TGTGCCAGCAGTTCCACCTTAAGGGGGCAGCGGGAGCTGTTTTTT
>TRBJ1-5|TRBV28|.|.
CASSTGFLNQPQHF
TGTGCCAGCAGCACAGGGTTTTTGAATCAGCCCCAGCATTTT